The 11 T cell receptor beta chains reported below all come from one sample, sequenced in a study of T cells in pancreatic ductal adenocarcinoma. The assay was immunoSEQ multiplex PCR, and TCRdb's table has in-frame clones only and misses some. The sample carries 97,000 or so clones, 90% to 95% recorded once. The selected patients with pancreatic ductal adenocarcinoma had surgery but no neoadjuvant therapy. What was sequenced was PBMCs. These receptors all come from a human donor with pancreatic ductal adenocarcinoma.

This rearrangement joins TRBV27 to TRBJ2-7; TRBD1 matches 7 bases. The CDR3 has 14 residues. After removal of 5 bases from V and 1 base from J, the junction contained 5 bases not matched to a gene. Germline assignment: CDR1 MNHEY and CDR2 SMNVEV (reference sequence). In nucleotides, the CDR3 is TGTGCCAGCAGTAACAGGGGTTTTTCCTACGAGCAGTACTTC. Translation gives CASSNRGFSYEQYF.

The chain uses TRBV6-5 and TRBJ1-4; D is ambiguous. CDR1 and CDR2 from the germline V gene are MNHEY and SVGAGI. V was clipped by 4 bases and J by 4 bases, with 10 bases between them. The CDR3 contains 14 residues. Written as DNA, the CDR3 is TGTGCCAGCAGTTTGAACAGATTTAATGAAAAACTGTTTTTT. Protein product: CASSLNRFNEKLFF.

V usage is TRBV11-2 and J usage is TRBJ2-7, with 12 bases identical to TRBD1. Germline V gives CDR1 SGHAT, CDR2 FQNNGV. This CDR3 has 18 residues. The J segment lost 3 bases and the V segment lost 5 bases, leaving 14 bases of the junction unmatched. CDR3 amino acids: CASSHTYVRDRGRYEQYF. CDR3 nucleotide sequence: TGTGCCAGCAGCCACACATACGTCCGGGACAGGGGGCGCTACGAGCAGTACTTC. Full variable domain (remainder filled in from reference TRBV11-2 and TRBJ2-7): EAGVAQSPRYKIIEKRQSVAFWCNPISGHATLYWYQQILGQGPKLLIQFQNNGVVDDSQLPKDRFSAERLKGVDSTLKIQPAKLEDSAVYLCASSHTYVRDRGRYEQYFGPGTRLTVT.

This rearrangement joins TRBV5-1 to TRBJ2-1; no definite D call. Between the trimmed V and J ends, which lost 4 bases and 6 bases, there was a span of 14 bases. The germline gives CDR1 SGHRS, CDR2 YFSETQ. This CDR3 contains 14 residues. CDR3 amino acids: CASSLVGPLNEQFF. The DNA of the CDR3 is TGCGCCAGCAGCCTGGTTGGGCCACTCAATGAGCAGTTCTTC.

The gene calls are TRBV7-3 and TRBJ2-6; 10 bases agree with TRBD2. J was trimmed by 1 base and V by 3 bases; bases with no gene match: 3. Germline V lookup: CDR1 SGHTA, CDR2 FQGTGA. The CDR3 covers 17 residues. DNA of the CDR3: TGTGCCAGCAGCTTCCAAGCGGGAGGGTCTGGGGCCAACGTCCTGACTTTC. Its translation is CASSFQAGGSGANVLTF.

CDR3 in amino acids: CASSFVQGGHYEQYF. Written as DNA, the CDR3 is TGTGCCAGCAGTTTTGTTCAGGGAGGACACTACGAGCAGTACTTC. The chain joins TRBV27 to TRBJ2-7, with a weak D call TRBD2 (6 bases). Germline V gene lookup returns CDR1 MNHEY and CDR2 SMNVEV (reference sequence). The length of the CDR3 is 15 residues. Trimming shortened V by 3 bases and J by 3 bases, and 15 bases separated the two germline ends.

The chain couples TRBV29-1 to TRBJ2-3; TRBD2 agrees at 7 bases. The germline CDR1 and CDR2 sequences are SQVTM and ANQGSEA. Unmatched junction bases numbered 6, after V lost 8 bases and J lost 1 base. CDR3 length equals 13 residues. The CDR3 sequence is CSHRGVGTDTQYF. In DNA form, the CDR3 reads TGCAGCCACCGGGGGGTGGGCACAGATACGCAGTATTTT.

This clone was counted a few times. This chain uses TRBV21-1 with TRBJ2-4; the listed D gene, TRBD1, was not tested against the DNA. TRBV21-1 is annotated as a pseudogene. CDR3 size: 14 residues. The CDR3, as DNA: TGTGCCAGCTCCCTGACAGGGTCCAAAAACATTCAGTACTTC. Amino acids: CASSLTGSKNIQYF.

The chain recombines TRBV4-2 with TRBJ2-5, with TRBD2 as a possible D gene (7 bases). The CDR3 spans 14 residues. Germline CDR1 and CDR2: LGHNA and YNFKEQ. V was clipped by 4 bases and J by 3 bases, with 12 bases between them. The CDR3 sequence is CASSLGGAEETQYF. CDR3 DNA: TGTGCCAGCAGCCTGGGGGGGGCGGAAGAGACCCAGTACTTC.

The gene calls are TRBV4-2 and TRBJ2-7; 9 bases map to TRBD2. With 1 base clipped from V and 5 bases from J, the junction kept 12 bases outside the gene matches. The V gene's germline CDR1 is LGHNA and CDR2 YNFKEQ. The CDR3 is made up of 17 amino acids. CDR3 nucleotides: TGTGCCAGCAGCCAAGGGTACCGCCGACTAGCGGTGGACGAGCAGTACTTC. This codes for CASSQGYRRLAVDEQYF.

The rearrangement uses TRBV11-2 and TRBJ1-1; D is perhaps TRBD1 (5 bases). V was trimmed by 1 base and J by 11 bases, leaving 20 bases between them. The germline CDR1 and CDR2 sequences are SGHAT and FQNNGV. CDR3 length: 15 amino acids. The CDR3 is CASSLAVGHLGPAFF. CDR3 in DNA: TGTGCCAGCAGCTTAGCTGTCGGACACCTTGGCCCGGCTTTCTTT.